Below are 10 T cell receptor beta chains sequenced from a single sample in a study of shared clonotypes between healthy human individuals. Libraries were prepared by immunoSEQ multiplex PCR; TCRdb keeps only in-frame clonotypes and omits some of them. Here the sample spans some 1.5 million clones, roughly 98% being singletons. Source material: naive CD4+ T cells sorted from blood. Subset denoted: CD45RA+ positively selected. The receptors originated from a man aged 25 to 45 in good health.

The chain has TRBV6-1 and TRBJ2-7; the D call may be TRBD1 or TRBD2 (5 bases each). CDR1 and CDR2 from the germline V gene are MNHNS and SASEGT. The CDR3 is 13 amino acids. The ends were cut back, 6 bases at V and 6 bases at J, with 15 bases in the middle. The CDR3 DNA follows: TGTGCCAGCAGGAGGGGCTTGGACCTCGAGCAGTACTTC. The encoded protein is CASRRGLDLEQYF.

The rearrangement links TRBV5-1 to TRBJ2-7; 8 bases are a match to TRBD2. J gave up 2 bases and V 0 bases, and 4 bases lay outside the gene matches. The CDR3 runs 15 residues. Looked up from germline, CDR1 is SGHRS and CDR2 is YFSETQ. The CDR3 nucleotides are TGCGCCAGCAGCTTGGTGGCTAGCGGGCCCTACGAGCAGTACTTC. Translated: CASSLVASGPYEQYF.

The chain combines TRBV7-2 with TRBJ1-2, with D uncertain. Per germline, CDR1 SGHTA and CDR2 FQGNSA. The V end was cut by 1 base, the J end by 3 bases, with 12 bases between. The length of the CDR3 is 15 residues. The CDR3, as DNA: TGTGCCAGCAGCTTAGACTTAGGGCAGCACTATGGCTACACCTTC. Translated: CASSLDLGQHYGYTF. Filled out from reference TRBV7-2 and TRBJ1-2, the complete variable domain reads GAGVSQSPSNKVTEKGKDVELRCDPISGHTALYWYRQSLGQGLEFLIYFQGNSAPDKSGLPSDRFSAERTGGSVSTLTIQRTQQEDSAVYLCASSLDLGQHYGYTFGSGTRLTVV.

The chain links TRBV18 to TRBJ1-1; 8 bases align to TRBD1. The CDR3 is made up of 15 amino acids. V gave up 3 bases and J gave up 1 base; unmatched junction bases: 4. In germline, CDR1 is KGHSH, CDR2 LQKENI. As DNA, the CDR3 is TGTGCCAGCTCACCTGGACAGGGACAGAACACTGAAGCTTTCTTT. This sequence encodes CASSPGQGQNTEAFF. Complete variable domain (other parts from reference TRBV18 and TRBJ1-1): NAGVMQNPRHLVRRRGQEARLRCSPMKGHSHVYWYRQLPEEGLKFMVYLQKENIIDESGMPKERFSAEFPKEGPSILRIQQVVRGDSAAYFCASSPGQGQNTEAFFGQGTRLTVV.

The chain's CDR3 is CASSLAAAEQYF. Written as DNA, the CDR3 is TGTGCCAGCAGCTTGGCGGCTGCCGAGCAGTACTTC. V usage is TRBV5-4 and J usage is TRBJ2-7; D is unclear. Trimming shortened V by 0 bases and J by 6 bases, and 7 bases separated the two germline ends. Germline loops: CDR1 SGHNT, CDR2 YYREEE (reference sequence). The CDR3 is 12 amino acids.

The chain has TRBV5-1 and TRBJ2-3; 7 positions match TRBD2. Germline loops: CDR1 SGHRS, CDR2 YFSETQ. CDR3 length equals 15 residues. Trimming took 7 bases from V and 6 from J; bases not matched to a gene: 14. CDR3 region: CASHGTIGQMDTQYF. CDR3 bases: TGCGCCAGCCACGGGACTATAGGGCAGATGGATACGCAGTATTTT.

This chain connects TRBV2 to TRBJ2-1, with 7 bases that match TRBD2. V lost 5 bases, J lost 0 bases, and 7 bases stayed unmatched. The CDR3 runs to 16 residues. Germline values: CDR1 SNHLY, CDR2 FYNNEI. The CDR3 loop reads CASSPSGMGSYNEQFF. The CDR3 DNA reads as TGTGCCAGCAGTCCGAGCGGGATGGGCTCCTACAATGAGCAGTTCTTC.

The chain couples TRBV7-6 to TRBJ2-1, with TRBD2 identical over 11 bases. The CDR3 extends over 20 amino acids. V lost 4 bases, J lost 0 bases, and 14 bases stayed unmatched. Germline V gene lookup returns CDR1 SGHVS and CDR2 FNYEAQ. CDR3 coding DNA: TGTGCCAGCAGCTCATCCCCGGGGGTAGCGGGAGGGATCTCCTACAATGAGCAGTTCTTC. This sequence encodes CASSSSPGVAGGISYNEQFF.

The rearrangement joins TRBV5-4 to TRBJ2-1; TRBD1 is a possible D gene (6 bases). V was shortened by 4 bases and J by 7 bases, with 18 bases between the two germline ends. In germline, CDR1 is SGHNT, CDR2 YYREEE (reference sequence). CDR3 length equals 15 residues. The CDR3 spells CASSGQQGYLNEQFF. The CDR3 region has the DNA TGTGCCAGCAGCGGGCAACAGGGATACCTAAATGAGCAGTTCTTC.

This clone occurred once. The chain links TRBV15 to TRBJ1-5; D is possibly TRBD1 (6 bases). The CDR3 loop spans 14 amino acids. In germline, CDR1 is LNHNV, CDR2 YYDKDF (reference sequence). V was shortened by 1 base and J by 3 bases, with 7 bases between the two germline ends. CDR3 protein: CATSRGTANQPQHF. In DNA form, the CDR3 reads TGTGCCACCAGCAGAGGGACAGCCAATCAGCCCCAGCATTTT. Together with reference TRBV15 and TRBJ1-5, the CDR3 gives the full variable domain: DAMVIQNPRYQVTQFGKPVTLSCSQTLNHNVMYWYQQKSSQAPKLLFHYYDKDFNNEADTPDNFQSRRPNTSFCFLDIRSPGLGDTAMYLCATSRGTANQPQHFGDGTRLSIL.